Listed here are 16 T cell receptor delta chains from one sample, sequenced in a study of human gamma delta and Vdelta1 T cells. These receptors' antigens are unknown. TCRdb processed the PCR reads again with the CATT caller. The repertoire includes about 13,000 delta-chain clones, roughly 50% of them detected once, and 1.5% sits in the top ten. Sequencing was carried out using Vdelta1 gamma-delta T cells from blood grown in culture (DOT cells). The source of these receptors is a human donor in good health.

This rearrangement joins TRDV1 to TRDJ1, with unresolved D. This CDR3 is built from 19 residues. The germline V and J ends were trimmed by 0 bases and 5 bases, with 25 bases remaining between them. Germline V lookup: CDR1 TSWWSYY, CDR2 QGS. The CDR3: CALGELVGPRPHQVDKLIF. The CDR3, as DNA: TGTGCTCTTGGGGAACTAGTAGGGCCGAGACCCCATCAGGTTGATAAACTCATCTTT.

The chain has TRDV1 and TRDJ1; 9 positions agree with TRDD3. V gave up 3 bases and J gave up 2 bases; unmatched junction bases: 46. The length of the CDR3 is 29 residues. Germline values: CDR1 TSWWSYY, CDR2 QGS. The CDR3 sequence: CALGEGESFPRPGTGDTPRVGLPTDKLIF. Here the CDR3 DNA reads TGTGCTCTTGGGGAGGGGGAATCCTTCCCCAGACCTGGTACTGGGGATACGCCTAGAGTGGGCCTACCGACCGATAAACTCATCTTT.

The rearrangement joins TRDV2 to TRDJ1; 12 bases map to TRDD3. CDR1 and CDR2 from the germline V gene are GEAIGNYY and EKD. The CDR3 contains 21 residues. The ends lost 1 base at V and 2 bases at J; junction bases unmatched: 19. As DNA, the CDR3 is TGTGCCTGTGACACAGTCTGGGGGATACGCGCACGTCCGGAAAGTACCGATAAACTCATCTTT. It translates to CACDTVWGIRARPESTDKLIF.

This clone was seen a handful of times. The V gene is TRDV1, the J gene TRDJ1, with 10 bases that match TRDD3. There are 16 residues in the CDR3. Looked up from germline, CDR1 is TSWWSYY and CDR2 is QGS. Trimming removed 3 bases from V and 7 bases from J; junction bases left unmatched: 11. CDR3 sequence: CALGENTGGSPVKLIF. CDR3 sequence (DNA): TGTGCTCTTGGGGAGAATACTGGGGGATCCCCCGTTAAACTCATCTTT.

The rearrangement links TRDV1 to TRDJ1; 10 positions match TRDD3. The CDR3 spans 17 residues. The V and J ends lost 3 bases and 9 bases, in that order; junction bases with no gene match: 16. Germline assignment: CDR1 TSWWSYY and CDR2 QGS. The CDR3 nucleotides read TGTGCTCTTGGGGAGTGCCCTACGAGGGGGATACGGCGAGAACTCATCTTT. Its translation is CALGECPTRGIRRELIF.

The V and J genes are TRDV1 and TRDJ1; D call uncertain. The V end lost 4 bases, the J end lost 8 bases, and 17 bases lay between the germline ends. Germline V gene lookup returns CDR1 TSWWSYY and CDR2 QGS. The CDR3 is 14 residues long. Written as DNA, the CDR3 is TGTGCTCTTGGGGGACGGCCTCCCCGAGTGAAACTCATCTTT. Translated, it gives CALGGRPPRVKLIF.

The chain is built from TRDV1 and TRDJ1; TRDD3 is a possible D gene (5 bases). Germline assignment: CDR1 TSWWSYY and CDR2 QGS. The germline V and J ends were trimmed by 4 bases and 10 bases, with 19 bases remaining between them. This CDR3 is 14 amino acids long. The CDR3 here is CALGARGGYVTLIF. The CDR3 DNA is TGTGCTCTTGGGGCCCGAGGGGGCTACGTGACACTCATCTTT.

V gene TRDV1 combines with J gene TRDJ2; D not resolved. The CDR3 runs 17 residues. Looked up from germline, CDR1 is TSWWSYY and CDR2 is QGS. V was pared by 2 bases and J by 3 bases, with 16 bases between. The CDR3 loop reads CALGEFAFNPVTAQLFF. CDR3 nucleotide sequence: TGTGCTCTTGGGGAATTCGCTTTTAACCCTGTGACAGCACAACTCTTCTTT.

V gene TRDV1 combines with J gene TRDJ1; no reliable D call. CDR3 length equals 14 residues. V dropped 7 bases and J dropped 0 bases, with 12 bases sitting between them. The germline gives CDR1 TSWWSYY, CDR2 QGS. CDR3 region: CALVESGYTDKLIF. The CDR3, as DNA: TGTGCTCTTGTAGAAAGTGGCTACACCGATAAACTCATCTTT.

V is TRDV1 and J is TRDJ1, with no clear D. Germline CDR1 and CDR2: TSWWSYY and QGS. The CDR3 contains 18 residues. V was trimmed by 2 bases and J by 0 bases, leaving 19 bases between them. The CDR3 region is CALGESGRDSHYTDKLIF. The CDR3 nucleotides read TGTGCTCTTGGGGAAAGTGGCCGCGACAGCCATTACACCGATAAACTCATCTTT.

This chain links TRDV1 with TRDJ1; 8 bases fit TRDD3. V shed 3 bases and J 0 bases; nucleotides not matched to a gene: 15. The CDR3 runs 19 residues. Germline assignment: CDR1 TSWWSYY and CDR2 QGS. CDR3 loop: CALGDQSGFWGTYTDKLIF. The CDR3 DNA sequence: TGTGCTCTTGGGGATCAAAGCGGTTTCTGGGGGACTTACACCGATAAACTCATCTTT.

The sample holds one count of this clone. The V call is TRDV1, the J call TRDJ1; 9 positions agree with TRDD2. This CDR3 comprises 25 residues. Trimming at V came to 3 bases and at J to 0 bases, leaving 32 bases not matched to a gene. Per the germline V gene, CDR1 is TSWWSYY and CDR2 is QGS. The DNA for the CDR3 is TGTGCTCTTGGGGATTATCATCCCGAGGGCCTTCCTACCCCATACGGGTATAAGCACACCGATAAACTCATCTTT. Translation gives CALGDYHPEGLPTPYGYKHTDKLIF.

This sequence joins TRDV1 and TRDJ3; 8 bases are shared with TRDD3. The V gene end was trimmed by 2 bases and the J gene end by 0 bases; junction bases not matched to a gene: 30. The germline gives CDR1 TSWWSYY, CDR2 QGS. This CDR3 comprises 27 residues. For the CDR3, the DNA is TGTGCTCTTGGGGAAGGGAGAGGTCCTAGAGCAACTGGGGGGACTCCTGATGGCTCCTGGGACACCCGACAGATGTTTTTC. Protein sequence: CALGEGRGPRATGGTPDGSWDTRQMFF.

In its sample, this clone was seen once. This chain links TRDV1 with TRDJ1; 7 positions agree with TRDD3. The CDR3 runs to 24 residues. Germline V gives CDR1 TSWWSYY, CDR2 QGS. The trim removed 0 bases at V and 0 bases at J, leaving 28 bases unmatched. CDR3 DNA sequence: TGTGCTCTTGGGGAACTAGGGTCGCCCCGAGTTAAGGCCGGGGGATCCGGGTACACCGATAAACTCATCTTT. Translating it yields CALGELGSPRVKAGGSGYTDKLIF.

This clone appeared once. This chain joins TRDV1 and TRDJ1; 8 bases align to TRDD2. The CDR3 is 17 residues long. J gave up 5 bases and V 5 bases, and 16 bases lay outside the gene matches. Germline V CDR1 and CDR2: TSWWSYY, QGS. The CDR3 DNA follows: TGTGCTCTTGGGCCGGAAGGGGAATCGCCCTTCCTAGATAAACTCATCTTT. Its protein product is CALGPEGESPFLDKLIF.

This clone was recorded a few times. This chain connects TRDV1 to TRDJ1; D is perhaps TRDD3 (5 bases). CDR3 length: 17 amino acids. Trimming left V 6 bases short and J 0 bases short, with 20 bases between. Germline V CDR1 and CDR2: TSWWSYY, QGS. The CDR3 sequence: CALGVFGLGSNTDKLIF. CDR3 coding DNA: TGTGCTCTTGGAGTCTTTGGATTGGGGAGCAACACCGATAAACTCATCTTT.